Shown below are 19 T cell receptor beta chains from a single sample sequenced in a study of patients and donors after allogeneic stem cell transplantation. TCRdb ran MiXCR on the RT-PCR reads and lists one entry per CDR3 protein. The sample yields 920,000 or so distinct CDR3 sequences, over 15% seen once. Sequences were obtained from blood, either unsorted or a sorted T cell fraction (not recorded which). The receptors were sampled from a human donor who was either an allogeneic HSCT recipient or a stem cell or donor lymphocyte infusion donor (not recorded which). It is not recorded whose cells these are; they may come from a transplant donor.

This clonotype has just a few counts. V usage is TRBV6-5 and J usage is TRBJ2-3, with D tentatively TRBD2 (6 bases). Germline V lookup: CDR1 MNHEY, CDR2 SVGAGI. Between the trimmed V and J ends, which lost 2 bases and 4 bases, there was a span of 10 bases. The CDR3 covers 14 residues. CDR3 coding DNA: TGTGCCAGCAGTTACACCCGACTAGCAGATACGCAGTATTTT. Encoded protein: CASSYTRLADTQYF.

The chain carries TRBV20-1 and TRBJ2-5; D is unclear. Trimming stripped 1 base from V and 2 bases from J, with 8 bases between. The length of the CDR3 is 13 residues. The germline gives CDR1 DFQATT, CDR2 SNEGSKA (reference sequence). The CDR3 protein is CSARGRPQETQYF. DNA of the CDR3: TGCAGTGCTAGAGGAAGGCCTCAAGAGACCCAGTACTTC.

The chain couples TRBV5-6 to TRBJ2-1, with 7 bases that match TRBD1. The V and J ends lost 4 bases and 4 bases, in that order; junction bases with no gene match: 8. This CDR3 has 15 amino acids. Looked up from germline, CDR1 is SGHDT and CDR2 is YYEEEE. The CDR3 DNA follows: TGTGCCAGCAGCCGTGACAGGACAGGTTACAATGAGCAGTTCTTC. It yields the protein CASSRDRTGYNEQFF.

The chain couples TRBV12-3 or TRBV12-4 to TRBJ2-3; D is uncertain. The V end lost 7 bases, the J end lost 5 bases, and 16 bases lay between the germline ends. The CDR3 has 14 amino acids. This CDR3 is CASTIKGYLDTQYF. The CDR3 DNA sequence: TGTGCCAGCACCATAAAGGGCTACTTAGATACGCAGTATTTT.

This sequence joins TRBV12-3 or TRBV12-4 and TRBJ2-3; weak D call: TRBD2 (6 bases). Trimming took 3 bases from V and 1 from J, leaving 8 bases between them. The CDR3 consists of 14 residues. For the CDR3, the DNA is TGTGCCAGCAGTTTTATAGCGGGCACAGATACGCAGTATTTT. It is translated as CASSFIAGTDTQYF.

The rearrangement links TRBV27 to TRBJ2-1; 7 bases match TRBD2. The CDR3 extends over 13 amino acids. The germline V gene has CDR1 MNHEY and CDR2 SMNVEV (reference sequence). V shed 8 bases and J 5 bases; nucleotides not matched to a gene: 6. The CDR3 coding sequence is TGTGCCAGCCGCCGGCGGGAGAACAATGAGCAGTTCTTC. Its protein product is CASRRRENNEQFF.

The gene calls are TRBV20-1 and TRBJ1-1; D gene uncertain. CDR3 length equals 13 residues. Germline CDR1 reads DFQATT; CDR2 reads SNEGSKA (reference sequence). This CDR3 is CMKNTRANTEAFF. The CDR3 DNA sequence: TGCATGAAGAACACGAGAGCGAACACTGAAGCTTTCTTT.

This clonotype was observed a handful of times. The rearrangement links TRBV5-1 to TRBJ2-1, with 7 positions matching TRBD1. The CDR3 spans 12 residues. The V gene end was trimmed by 4 bases and the J gene end by 12 bases; junction bases not matched to a gene: 7. Germline V gene data show CDR1 as SGHRS and CDR2 as YFSETQ. This chain's CDR3 is CASSELRGPQFF. The CDR3 region has the DNA TGCGCCAGCAGCGAACTTAGGGGGCCGCAGTTCTTC.

The genes are TRBV15 and TRBJ2-7; the match to TRBD2 covers 7 bases. V dropped 1 base and J dropped 6; count of bases not matched to a gene: 12. This CDR3 spans 16 amino acids. Germline V gene data show CDR1 as LNHNV and CDR2 as YYDKDF (reference sequence). This CDR3 is CATSRASGTGASEQYF. In DNA form, the CDR3 reads TGTGCCACCAGCAGAGCAAGCGGGACGGGTGCTAGCGAGCAGTACTTC. The complete variable domain, with remaining parts taken from reference TRBV15 and TRBJ2-7, reads DAMVIQNPRYQVTQFGKPVTLSCSQTLNHNVMYWYQQKSSQAPKLLFHYYDKDFNNEADTPDNFQSRRPNTSFCFLDIRSPGLGDTAMYLCATSRASGTGASEQYFGPGTRLTVT.

This chain connects TRBV6-1 to TRBJ2-3, with 11 bases lining up with TRBD2. The ends lost 6 bases at V and 1 base at J; junction bases unmatched: 9. CDR1 and CDR2 from the germline V gene are MNHNS and SASEGT. CDR3 length equals 17 residues. For the CDR3, the DNA is TGTGCCAGCAGCCCTTTAGCGGGGGGGCCGGGCACAGATACGCAGTATTTT. This gives the protein CASSPLAGGPGTDTQYF.

This clonotype came up a few times. The J gene is TRBJ1-4, the V gene TRBV5-1, with D possibly being TRBD1 (5 bases). This CDR3 region has 15 residues. Between the trimmed V and J ends, which lost 1 base and 8 bases, there was a span of 15 bases. From germline, CDR1 is SGHRS and CDR2 YFSETQ. The CDR3 protein is CASSLPGTTQEKLFF. DNA for the CDR3: TGCGCCAGCAGCTTGCCCGGGACTACGCAAGAAAAACTGTTTTTT.

This clonotype was seen a few times. J is TRBJ2-1 and V is TRBV6-5, with D uncertain. Germline V gives CDR1 MNHEY, CDR2 SVGAGI. V was pared by 2 bases and J by 6 bases, with 14 bases between. This CDR3 region has 15 residues. The CDR3 region is CASSYARTQANEQFF. Written as DNA, the CDR3 is TGTGCCAGCAGTTACGCGAGGACCCAGGCCAATGAGCAGTTCTTC.

Only a few counts were recorded for this clonotype. The chain recombines TRBV15 with TRBJ1-2, with TRBD1 as a possible D gene (5 bases). The ends were cut back, 4 bases at V and 4 bases at J, with 16 bases in the middle. This CDR3 spans 15 amino acids. Germline loops: CDR1 LNHNV, CDR2 YYDKDF (reference sequence). CDR3 DNA: TGTGCCACCAGCACAGGAGGGGTTGGAAGCTATGGCTACACCTTC. This codes for CATSTGGVGSYGYTF.

A few counts support this clonotype. The V and J genes are TRBV29-1 and TRBJ2-2; the D gene could be TRBD1 or TRBD2 (6 bases each). The V end was cut by 6 bases, the J end by 6 bases, with 14 bases between. The CDR3 totals 13 residues. Germline CDR1 is SQVTM and CDR2 is ANQGSEA. The CDR3 here is CSVYGGLAGELFF. In DNA form, the CDR3 reads TGCAGCGTGTACGGGGGCCTCGCCGGGGAGCTGTTTTTT.

This clonotype occurred a few times. V usage is TRBV29-1 and J usage is TRBJ2-1; 8 bases line up with TRBD2. Looked up from germline, CDR1 is SQVTM and CDR2 is ANQGSEA. This CDR3 spans 15 amino acids. Germline trimming cut 5 bases from V and 4 bases from J; bases unmatched to any gene: 10. The CDR3 is CSVPKAGVPYNEQFF. The CDR3 coding sequence is TGCAGCGTTCCTAAAGCGGGAGTCCCTTACAATGAGCAGTTCTTC.

The V call is TRBV27, the J call TRBJ1-1; D gene unclear. CDR3 length: 12 amino acids. The germline V gene encodes CDR1 MNHEY and CDR2 SMNVEV (reference sequence). Trimming left V 7 bases short and J 1 base short, with 7 bases between. CDR3 protein: CASTDGNTEAFF. CDR3 DNA sequence: TGTGCCAGCACCGACGGGAACACTGAAGCTTTCTTT.

This clonotype appeared a single time. The genes are TRBV7-9 and TRBJ1-2; 9 positions match TRBD1. CDR1 SEHNR and CDR2 FQNEAQ come from the germline V gene (reference sequence). This CDR3 is 16 amino acids long. Germline trimming cut 5 bases from V and 6 bases from J; bases unmatched to any gene: 13. The CDR3 protein is CASSRNPGQGSDGYTF. In nucleotides, the CDR3 is TGTGCCAGCAGCCGCAATCCGGGACAGGGATCGGATGGCTACACCTTC.

This clonotype was observed a handful of times. This chain uses TRBV10-3 with TRBJ2-7; D not resolved. Looked up from germline, CDR1 is ENHRY and CDR2 is SYGVKD. V dropped 0 bases and J dropped 3 bases, with 9 bases sitting between them. The CDR3 contains 14 residues. The CDR3 region is CAISESVGFYEQYF. For the CDR3, the DNA is TGTGCCATCAGTGAGTCTGTTGGCTTCTACGAGCAGTACTTC.

CDR3 protein: CASRPGQANTEAFF. The DNA for the CDR3 is TGTGCCAGCAGGCCCGGACAGGCGAACACTGAAGCTTTCTTT. This sequence joins TRBV2 and TRBJ1-1; TRBD1 matches 7 bases. This CDR3 contains 14 residues. The V segment lost 6 bases and the J segment 1 base; nucleotides outside the gene matches: 5. Germline V gives CDR1 SNHLY, CDR2 FYNNEI.